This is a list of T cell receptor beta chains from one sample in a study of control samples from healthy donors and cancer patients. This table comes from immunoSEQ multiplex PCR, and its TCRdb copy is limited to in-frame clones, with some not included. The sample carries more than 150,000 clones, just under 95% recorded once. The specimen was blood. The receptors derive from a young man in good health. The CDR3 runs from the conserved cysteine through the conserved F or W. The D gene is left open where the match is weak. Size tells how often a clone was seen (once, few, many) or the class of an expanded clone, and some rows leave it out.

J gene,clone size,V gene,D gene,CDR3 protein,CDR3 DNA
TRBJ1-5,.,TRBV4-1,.,CASSQDRSDSNQPQHF,TGCGCCAGCAGCCAAGATCGCTCGGATAGCAATCAGCCCCAGCATTTT
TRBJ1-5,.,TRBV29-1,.,CSVGQNNQPQHF,TGCAGCGTTGGACAGAACAATCAGCCCCAGCATTTT
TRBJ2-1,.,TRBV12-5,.,CASGSGTGRTEQFF,TGTGCTAGTGGTTCGGGAACGGGGAGGACTGAGCAGTTCTTC
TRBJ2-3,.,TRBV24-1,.,CATSDQSGSTDTQYF,TGTGCCACCAGTGATCAGTCGGGCAGCACAGATACGCAGTATTTT
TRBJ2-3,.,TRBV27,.,CASSNPKNTQYF,TGTGCCAGCAGCAACCCTAAGAATACGCAGTATTTT
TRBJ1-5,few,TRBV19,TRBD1,CASSLLSGGVAQPQHF,TGTGCCAGTAGTCTCCTCTCAGGGGGAGTTGCTCAGCCCCAGCATTTT
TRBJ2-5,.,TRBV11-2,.,CASSPPLGQIETQYF,TGTGCCAGCAGCCCCCCTCTTGGACAGATTGAGACCCAGTACTTC
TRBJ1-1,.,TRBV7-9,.,CASTNLDEAFF,TGTGCCAGCACTAACCTGGATGAAGCTTTCTTT
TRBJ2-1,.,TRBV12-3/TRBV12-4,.,CASSPSGEQFF,TGTGCCAGCAGCCCCAGTGGAGAGCAGTTCTTC
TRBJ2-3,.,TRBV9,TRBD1,CASSAWGRGSDTDTQYF,TGTGCCAGCAGCGCTTGGGGCAGGGGGTCGGACACAGATACGCAGTATTTT
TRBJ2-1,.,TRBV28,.,CASNRAGESNEQFF,TGTGCCAGCAACAGGGCAGGGGAGAGCAATGAGCAGTTCTTC
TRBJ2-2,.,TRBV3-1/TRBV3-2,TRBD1,CASSQGQLNTGELFF,TGTGCCAGCAGCCAGGGACAGTTAAACACCGGGGAGCTGTTTTTT
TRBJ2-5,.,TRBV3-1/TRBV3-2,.,CASSQIPRGETQYF,TGTGCCAGCAGCCAAATCCCCCGGGGAGAGACCCAGTACTTC
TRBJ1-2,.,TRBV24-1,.,CATSSGQQYGYTF,TGTGCCACCAGTTCTGGACAGCAGTATGGCTACACCTTC
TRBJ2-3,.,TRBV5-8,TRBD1,CASSLGTGDTQYF,TGTGCCAGCAGCTTGGGGACAGGGGATACGCAGTATTTT
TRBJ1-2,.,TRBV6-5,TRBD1,CASSFGQGDRYGYTF,TGTGCCAGCAGTTTTGGACAGGGGGACCGCTATGGCTACACCTTC
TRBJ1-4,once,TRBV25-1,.,CASSEAWEFTTNEKLFF,TGTGCCAGCAGTGAGGCCTGGGAGTTTACAACTAATGAAAAACTGTTTTTT
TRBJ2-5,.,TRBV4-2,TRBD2,CASSQQRLAGQETQYF,TGTGCCAGCAGCCAACAACGACTAGCGGGACAAGAGACCCAGTACTTC
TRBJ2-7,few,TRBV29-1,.,CSVEGQTSDEQYF,TGCAGCGTTGAAGGGCAGACCTCCGACGAGCAGTACTTC
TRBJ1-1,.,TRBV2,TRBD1,CASSRQGENTEAFF,TGTGCCAGCAGTAGACAGGGCGAAAACACTGAAGCTTTCTTT
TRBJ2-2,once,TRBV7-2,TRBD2,CASSLAGGGRTSGPGELFF,TGTGCCAGCAGCTTAGCGGGGGGGGGCCGGACTAGCGGCCCCGGGGAGCTGTTTTTT
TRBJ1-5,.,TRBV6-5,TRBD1,CASRKIQGFGQPQHF,TGTGCCAGCAGAAAGATACAGGGGTTCGGTCAGCCCCAGCATTTT
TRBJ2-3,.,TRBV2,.,CASSEGTRRQYF,TGTGCCAGCAGTGAAGGGACCAGGAGGCAGTATTTT
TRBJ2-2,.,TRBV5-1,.,CASSQTGTPDTGELFF,TGCGCCAGCAGCCAGACCGGGACCCCCGACACCGGGGAGCTGTTTTTT
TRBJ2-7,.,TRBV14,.,CASSPVIGYEQYF,TGTGCCAGCAGCCCAGTTATCGGCTACGAGCAGTACTTC
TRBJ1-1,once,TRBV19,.,CASSLRPDTEAFF,TGTGCCAGTAGCCTCAGACCCGACACTGAAGCTTTCTTT
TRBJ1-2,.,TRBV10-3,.,CAISESRAGNGYGYTF,TGTGCCATCAGTGAGTCCAGGGCAGGGAACGGCTATGGCTACACCTTC
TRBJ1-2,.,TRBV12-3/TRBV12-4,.,CASSPGQWYGYTF,TGTGCCAGCAGCCCGGGGCAGTGGTATGGCTACACCTTC
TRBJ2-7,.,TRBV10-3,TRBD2,CAISDTSGALVSYEQYF,TGTGCCATCAGTGATACTAGCGGGGCTTTAGTCTCCTACGAGCAGTACTTC
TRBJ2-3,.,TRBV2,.,CATLPEVESHTQYF,TGTGCCACCCTGCCTGAGGTTGAGTCTCATACGCAGTATTTT
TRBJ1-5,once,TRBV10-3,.,CAISASENQPQHF,TGTGCCATCAGTGCTTCGGAAAATCAGCCCCAGCATTTT
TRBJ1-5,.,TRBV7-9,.,CASSLAGTNQPQHF,TGTGCCAGCAGCTTAGCGGGGACTAATCAGCCCCAGCATTTT
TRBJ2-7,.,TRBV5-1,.,CASALSHEQYF,TGCGCCAGCGCCCTCTCCCACGAGCAGTACTTC
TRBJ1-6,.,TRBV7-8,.,CASSEDRFSSYNSPLHF,TGTGCCAGCAGCGAAGACAGGTTTAGCTCCTATAATTCACCCCTCCACTTT
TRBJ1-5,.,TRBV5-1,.,CASSSEGPNQPQHF,TGCGCCAGCAGCTCCGAAGGGCCCAATCAGCCCCAGCATTTT
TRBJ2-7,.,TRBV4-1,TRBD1,CASSQEGTGTGSYEQYF,TGCGCCAGCAGCCAAGAGGGGACCGGGACAGGGAGTTACGAGCAGTACTTC
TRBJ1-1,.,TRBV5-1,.,CASSLGTGTGNTEAFF,TGCGCCAGCAGCCTTGGGACCGGCACTGGGAACACTGAAGCTTTCTTT
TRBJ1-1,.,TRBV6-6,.,CASSYLTPGHTEAFF,TGTGCCAGCAGTTACCTTACACCGGGGCACACTGAAGCTTTCTTT
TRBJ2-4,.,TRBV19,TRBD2,CASSSPGLAGTKNIQYF,TGTGCCAGTAGTTCGCCGGGACTAGCGGGGACCAAAAACATTCAGTACTTC
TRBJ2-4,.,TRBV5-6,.,CASSFRGAAKNIQYF,TGTGCCAGCAGCTTTAGGGGGGCAGCCAAAAACATTCAGTACTTC
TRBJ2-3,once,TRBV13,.,CASSPKSFADTQYF,TGTGCCAGCAGTCCTAAGAGTTTTGCAGATACGCAGTATTTT